The 22 T cell receptor beta chains below come from one sample, sequenced in a study of long-term antiretroviral therapy in people with HIV. An immunoSEQ assay, version v3.0, was performed at survey level. The table came from immunoSEQ multiplex PCR; TCRdb's copy has only in-frame clones and leaves some out. The table lists under 20,000 clones, approximately 81% of them singletons, with around 13% in the top ten. The specimen was unsorted PBMCs, collected roughly 1.3 years before starting antiretroviral therapy. The receptors stem from a man aged 25 to 40 with HIV.

The chain recombines TRBV11-3 with TRBJ1-1; D uncertain. Per the germline V gene, CDR1 is SGHNT and CDR2 is YENEEA. V was cut by 0 bases and J by 0 bases, with 11 bases left in between. This CDR3 spans 16 amino acids. CDR3 DNA sequence: TGTGCCAGCAGCTTAGATCCTGGGCGGATGAACACTGAAGCTTTCTTT. Its translation is CASSLDPGRMNTEAFF.

The chain is built from TRBV10-2 and TRBJ2-2; 7 bases match TRBD1. The CDR3 loop spans 15 amino acids. The V and J ends lost 7 bases and 0 bases, in that order; junction bases with no gene match: 5. Germline lookup yields CDR1 WSHSY and CDR2 SAAADI. CDR3 sequence reads: CASTTGTANTGELFF. As DNA, the CDR3 is TGCGCCAGCACTACCGGGACAGCGAACACCGGGGAGCTGTTTTTT.

This chain joins TRBV15 and TRBJ2-3; TRBD1 agrees at 7 bases. The ends lost 4 bases at V and 2 bases at J; junction bases unmatched: 9. Germline V gene lookup returns CDR1 LNHNV and CDR2 YYDKDF (reference sequence). The CDR3 is made up of 16 amino acids. Written as DNA, the CDR3 is TGTGCCACCAGCACCCCCCGGGACAGCATCACAGATACGCAGTATTTT. The encoded protein is CATSTPRDSITDTQYF.

This clone was observed once. DNA for the CDR3: TGTGCCACAGGGTTCTCCTACGAGCAGTACTTC. This translates into CATGFSYEQYF. This rearrangement joins TRBV2 to TRBJ2-7; D possibly corresponds to TRBD1 (5 bases). Trimming removed 10 bases from V and 0 bases from J, with 7 bases in between. This CDR3 contains 11 residues. The germline gives CDR1 SNHLY, CDR2 FYNNEI.

The chain carries TRBV5-1 and TRBJ2-2; 8 bases line up with TRBD1. Germline loops: CDR1 SGHRS, CDR2 YFSETQ. The CDR3 covers 17 residues. Trimming removed 0 bases from V and 7 bases from J; junction bases left unmatched: 11. The CDR3 is CASSLGATGVSGGELFF. CDR3 sequence (DNA): TGCGCCAGCAGCTTGGGTGCGACAGGGGTCTCGGGCGGGGAGCTGTTTTTT.

This clone was seen a single time. The chain has TRBV2 and TRBJ1-5; D might be TRBD1 (5 bases). The CDR3 has 14 residues. The V end lost 6 bases, the J end lost 4 bases, and 13 bases lay between the germline ends. CDR1 is SNHLY, CDR2 FYNNEI, per germline. CDR3 in amino acids: CASRPPGWNQPQHF. CDR3 coding DNA: TGTGCCAGCAGACCCCCAGGGTGGAATCAGCCCCAGCATTTT.

The CDR3 region has the DNA TGTGCCAGCATCCGCGACAGGGTCACTGAAGCTTTCTTT. The encoded protein is CASIRDRVTEAFF. The genes are TRBV6-1 and TRBJ1-1, with TRBD1 matching over 7 bases. CDR1 and CDR2 (germline): MNHNS, SASEGT. The CDR3 is made up of 13 amino acids. V was clipped by 7 bases and J by 4 bases; unmatched bases: 6.

The V call is TRBV18, the J call TRBJ1-2, with a possible D match to TRBD1 (5 bases). The germline V gene has CDR1 KGHSH and CDR2 LQKENI. V was clipped by 5 bases and J by 0 bases, with 10 bases between them. CDR3 size: 14 residues. For the CDR3, the DNA is TGTGCCAGCTCAAGTCAGGGCTCTAACTATGGCTACACCTTC. Its translation is CASSSQGSNYGYTF.

The chain uses TRBV5-4 and TRBJ2-2; D gene ambiguous. The CDR3 sequence is 12 residues long. V was cut by 2 bases and J by 6 bases, with 5 bases left in between. Germline lookup yields CDR1 SGHNT and CDR2 YYREEE (reference sequence). The chain's CDR3 is CASSFDAGELFF. CDR3 nucleotide sequence: TGTGCCAGCAGCTTCGACGCCGGGGAGCTGTTTTTT.

The chain recombines TRBV29-1 with TRBJ1-1; D unclear. The CDR3 contains 14 residues. Germline-derived CDR1 and CDR2 are SQVTM and ANQGSEA. The germline V and J ends were trimmed by 2 bases and 3 bases, with 13 bases remaining between them. Here the CDR3 reads CSVELDTRYTEAFF. In nucleotides, the CDR3 is TGCAGCGTTGAACTTGACACCCGGTACACTGAAGCTTTCTTT.

The CDR3 bases are TGTGCCAGCAGTGAGATAGGGGGCCCCTACAATGAGCAGTTCTTC. It encodes CASSEIGGPYNEQFF. The chain employs TRBV25-1 and TRBJ2-1, with 7 bases aligning to TRBD1. The V and J ends lost 3 bases and 2 bases, in that order; junction bases with no gene match: 4. There are 15 residues in the CDR3. Germline CDR1 MGHDK, CDR2 SYGVNS.

This clone was recorded once. The rearrangement uses TRBV7-6 and TRBJ2-7; D possibly corresponds to TRBD2 (5 bases). V was pared by 4 bases and J by 6 bases, with 19 bases between. From germline, CDR1 is SGHVS and CDR2 FNYEAQ. The CDR3 sequence is 15 residues long. CDR3 sequence (DNA): TGTGCCAGCAGCTCCCCTAGCAGCGTCGGCGGCGAGCAGTACTTC. This encodes CASSSPSSVGGEQYF.

The chain recombines TRBV7-9 with TRBJ2-5; 9 bases map to TRBD2. This CDR3 contains 15 residues. CDR1 and CDR2 from the germline V gene are SEHNR and FQNEAQ (reference sequence). The trim removed 11 bases at V and 9 bases at J, leaving 19 bases unmatched. The CDR3 coding sequence is TGTGCCGCTCGATCCGCGGGGGGGAACCTTGAGCCCCAGTACTTC. It encodes CAARSAGGNLEPQYF.

This clone occurred a few times. The genes are TRBV20-1 and TRBJ1-5; D not certain. V was shortened by 3 bases and J by 3 bases, with 3 bases between the two germline ends. This CDR3 comprises 11 residues. Looked up from germline, CDR1 is DFQATT and CDR2 is SNEGSKA (reference sequence). The DNA for the CDR3 is TGCAGTGCTAGCCCCAATCAGCCCCAGCATTTT. This sequence encodes CSASPNQPQHF.

The rearrangement joins TRBV5-8 to TRBJ1-2, with D unresolved. This CDR3 comprises 12 residues. Germline loops: CDR1 SGHTS, CDR2 YDEGEE. Between the trimmed V and J ends, which lost 1 base and 8 bases, there was a span of 9 bases. CDR3 sequence reads: CASSLIKWGYTF. In nucleotides, the CDR3 is TGTGCCAGCAGCTTGATAAAGTGGGGCTACACCTTC.

This chain links TRBV6-6 with TRBJ2-7; tentatively, D is TRBD1 (5 bases). Trimming stripped 10 bases from V and 5 bases from J, with 21 bases between. The CDR3 extends over 14 amino acids. Germline lookup yields CDR1 MNHNY and CDR2 SVGAGI (reference sequence). CDR3 nucleotide sequence: TGTGCCATCTCCCACGAGGCCGCAGGGAACGAGCAGTACTTC. Amino acids: CAISHEAAGNEQYF.

The V call is TRBV7-2, the J call TRBJ2-3, with D possibly matching TRBD1 (6 bases). Trimming removed 5 bases from V and 5 bases from J, with 11 bases in between. Germline CDR1 is SGHTA and CDR2 is FQGNSA. There are 13 residues in the CDR3. CDR3 nucleotides: TGTGCCAGCAGCCAGGACAGTCGAGATACGCAGTATTTT. Protein sequence: CASSQDSRDTQYF.

This rearrangement joins TRBV7-2 to TRBJ1-5; D perhaps matches TRBD1 (6 bases). Germline V gene data show CDR1 as SGHTA and CDR2 as FQGNSA. The CDR3 spans 15 residues. Trimming left V 5 bases short and J 0 bases short, with 11 bases between. CDR3 nucleotides: TGTGCCAGCAGCCAGGACAGAACTAGCAATCAGCCCCAGCATTTT. Its protein is CASSQDRTSNQPQHF.

The rearrangement joins TRBV5-5 to TRBJ1-4, with D possibly TRBD1 on 5 matching bases. CDR3 length: 16 amino acids. Germline V lookup: CDR1 SGHKS, CDR2 YYEKEE (reference sequence). V was shortened by 2 bases and J by 0 bases, with 11 bases between the two germline ends. The CDR3 protein is CASSLQDPATNEKLFF. CDR3 coding DNA: TGTGCCAGCAGCTTACAGGACCCAGCAACTAATGAAAAACTGTTTTTT.

This chain connects TRBV27 to TRBJ1-1; 9 bases are shared with TRBD1. The germline CDR1 and CDR2 sequences are MNHEY and SMNVEV (reference sequence). After removal of 7 bases from V and 5 bases from J, the junction contained 8 bases not matched to a gene. The CDR3 has 14 residues. DNA of the CDR3: TGTGCCAGCAAAAAACAGGGGGCGGGAACTGAAGCTTTCTTT. Protein sequence: CASKKQGAGTEAFF.

The CDR3 DNA sequence: TGTGCCAGCTCACCTCGGGGCTCTCCAAGCACCGGGGAGCTGTTTTTT. Its protein product is CASSPRGSPSTGELFF. The gene calls are TRBV18 and TRBJ2-2; D possibly matches TRBD1 or TRBD2 (5 bases each). The CDR3 loop spans 16 amino acids. V lost 3 bases and J lost 4, with 15 bases in between. Germline CDR1 is KGHSH and CDR2 is LQKENI.

The chain employs TRBV2 and TRBJ2-1, with TRBD2 matching 8 bases. In germline, CDR1 is SNHLY, CDR2 FYNNEI. The ends lost 9 bases at V and 4 bases at J; junction bases unmatched: 11. There are 15 residues in the CDR3. The CDR3 region has the DNA TGTGCCAGGGGGAGTGGCGGGGGGCGGTACAATGAGCAGTTCTTC. As protein: CARGSGGGRYNEQFF.